The clone carrying this T cell receptor (beta chain) was counted at least ten times. These data come from a study of sequential checkpoint blockade in melanoma. Study at large: Under 95 pretreatment tumor DNA samples were TCRβ immunosequenced. Twenty-two patients had tumor biopsies before treatment and at week 13.

Data came from immunoSEQ multiplex PCR; TCRdb stores just in-frame clones and leaves some out. The sample has 5,300 or so clones, 22% seen once. Treatment reported: randomized to nivolumab then ipilimumab (arm A) or the reverse (arm B). The length of the CDR3 is 17 residues. Germline CDR1 reads SGDLS; CDR2 reads YYNGEE. V lost 4 bases to trimming and J lost 5 bases, with 24 bases between them. The sequencing used tumor tissue (inferred from file names), collected from a patient given nivolumab and ipilimumab in sequence. This clonotype originated in a human donor with melanoma. This chain connects TRBV9 to TRBJ1-2; D remains ambiguous. CDR3 bases: TGTGCCAGCAGCTTAAGGCGGGCAGGATACATACCTTATGGCTACACCTTC. Protein sequence: CASSLRRAGYIPYGYTF.